The next 2 T cell receptor beta chains were all read from a single sample in a study of spatial heterogeneity in lung cancer. Overall study results and limits: One measure, the expanded intratumoral alpha and beta TCR count, tracked tumor mutation counts.

TCRdb processed the 5' RACE reads anew with MiXCR; each CDR3 protein has one entry. The repertoire holds about 20,000 distinct CDR3 sequences, with less than 8% as singletons. Time point here: sample taken at primary tumor resection. The antigens these receptors bind are not known. The sequencing here drew on lung tumor tissue, taken at surgery. These receptor sequences come from a male donor with early-stage non-small cell lung cancer.

The chain employs TRBV12-3 or TRBV12-4 and TRBJ2-1; possible D gene TRBD2, 6 bases. V was pared by 1 base and J by 2 bases, with 9 bases between. The CDR3 sequence is 15 residues long. Here the CDR3 reads CASSLGGDPYNEQFF. The CDR3 DNA reads as TGTGCCAGCAGTTTAGGCGGGGACCCCTACAATGAGCAGTTCTTC.

This clonotype counts as medium-sized. V usage is TRBV23-1 and J usage is TRBJ1-4; tentative D call: TRBD1 (5 bases). TRBV23-1 is noted as an ORF with a role that remains uncertain. This CDR3 has 16 amino acids. V lost 0 bases to trimming and J lost 5 bases, with 13 bases between them. In nucleotides, the CDR3 is TGCGCCAGCAGTCAATCGTGGGACGCACGGAATGAAAAACTGTTTTTT. Translation gives CASSQSWDARNEKLFF.